This entry concerns a single T cell receptor (beta chain). This record belongs to a study of shared clonotypes between healthy human individuals. Study-wide context: Donors, aged 18 to 49, were two women and a few men.

Germline values: CDR1 SEHNR, CDR2 FQNEAQ (reference sequence). V lost 3 bases and J lost 0, with 13 bases in between. This CDR3 spans 16 amino acids. Profiled with immunoSEQ multiplex PCR; TCRdb holds only in-frame clones, not every one. The sample holds 600,000 to 750,000 clones, about 90% seen once. The V call is TRBV7-9, the J call TRBJ2-3; D perhaps matches TRBD1 (6 bases). What was sequenced was memory CD8+ T cells from PBMCs. Subset in this sample: CD45RO+ cells pooled with CCR7-negative TemRA cells. The sequence was obtained from a man aged 18 to 29 in good health. Some clones in this sample may be carry-over from other donors' samples. The CDR3 spells CASSLAAGDSTDTQYF. The CDR3 DNA reads TGTGCCAGCAGCTTGGCTGCAGGGGATAGCACAGATACGCAGTATTTT.